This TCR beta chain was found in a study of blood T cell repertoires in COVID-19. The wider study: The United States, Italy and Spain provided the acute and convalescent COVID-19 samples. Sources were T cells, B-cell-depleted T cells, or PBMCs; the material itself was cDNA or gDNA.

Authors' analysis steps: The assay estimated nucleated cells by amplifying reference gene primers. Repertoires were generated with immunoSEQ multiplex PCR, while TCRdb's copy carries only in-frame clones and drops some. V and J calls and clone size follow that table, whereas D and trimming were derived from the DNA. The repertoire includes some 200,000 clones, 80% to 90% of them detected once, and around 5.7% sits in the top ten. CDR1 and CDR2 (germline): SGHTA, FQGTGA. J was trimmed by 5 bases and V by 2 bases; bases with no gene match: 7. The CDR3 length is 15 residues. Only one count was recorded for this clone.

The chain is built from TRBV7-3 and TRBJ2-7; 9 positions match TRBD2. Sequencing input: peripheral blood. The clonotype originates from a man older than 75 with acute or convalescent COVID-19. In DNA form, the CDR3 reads TGTGCCAGCAGCTTATGGGCTAGCGGGGCCGACGAGCAGTACTTC. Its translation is CASSLWASGADEQYF.